This entry is about one T cell receptor (beta chain). At one of its ends the junction is not consistent with the germline gene, which may arise from a read error. The same CDR3 arises from other DNA sequences in this sample as well. This entry belongs to a study of metastatic and nonmetastatic thyroid tumors. Study-level information: Peripheral blood and tumor or nodule samples from malignant and benign thyroid patients were compared.

Germline assignment: CDR1 SGHRS and CDR2 YFSETQ. This CDR3 region has 15 residues. Prior to thyroid surgery, none of the patients had received any treatment. TCRdb reprocessed the PCR reads via MiXCR. Counted here are roughly 34,000 clones, roughly 22% occurring once; the ten biggest clones make up roughly 3%. This chain uses TRBV5-1 with TRBJ1-3; D is unresolved. Sequencing was carried out using tumor tissue. The clonotype comes from a male donor with papillary thyroid cancer or a benign thyroid nodule (not recorded which). Some clones in this sample may be carry-over from other donors' samples. Here the CDR3 reads CASSSMGSEGNTIYF. In nucleotides, the CDR3 is TGCGCCAGCAGCTCTATGGGGAGTGAAGGAAACACCATATACTTT.